This TCR beta chain was obtained from a study of T-cell reconstitution after alpha-beta-depleted transplantation in children (dated by TCRdb to about 2016). With regard to the full study: T-cell immune reconstitution after TCRalphabeta/CD19-depleted allogeneic hematopoietic cell transplantation in children was quantitatively tracked in the study by means of TCR repertoire profiling.

The paper's findings and limits, for the study overall: The apparently early recovery of alphabetaT-cell counts about two months after transplant reportedly depended on only several hundred rapidly expanded clones that came from non-depleted graft cells. In some patients, high TCRbeta diversity at day 60 was attributed to recipient T cells and intrathymic progenitors that had survived conditioning. Over subsequent months, a decline in hyperexpanded clone frequencies was noted, and after one year, T-cell counts and TCRbeta diversity were mostly ascribed to newly produced T cells.

The sample's treatment or condition, from its label and the paper: allogeneic hematopoietic cell transplantation with graft depleted of TCRalphabeta T cells and CD19 B cells. TCRalphabeta/CD19-depleted allogeneic hematopoietic cell grafts were given to the transplant recipients, all of whom were children. Details on this clonotype: The antigen it binds to is not known. No much larger clonotype is one base removed from it; base qualities were not supplied.

The library was produced with PCR. The data were produced on an Illumina HiSeq 2500. Molecular barcoding was employed in the preparation of TCR libraries, with unique molecular identifiers being used to normalize TCRbeta repertoire quantification. The raw public reads went through TCRdb reprocessing: fastp at Q25, MiXCR clone calling, in-frame beta chains kept. Every CDR3 protein is listed once, alongside the most common genes and DNA of its rows. The sample has a few hundred thousand distinct CDR3 sequences on record, 27% of them singletons. The top ten constitute under 45% of the sample. The TCR sequence derives from a boy under two years old with Wiskott-Aldrich syndrome, due to receive a stem cell transplant. The sample in question was PBMCs, obtained before TCRalphabeta/CD19-depleted stem cell transplant.

The DNA is TGCGCCAGCAGCTCTGAGACAGGGCAAACCGGGGAGCTGTTTTTT. This translates into CASSSETGQTGELFF. The chain joins TRBV5-1 to TRBJ2-2; TRBD1 agrees with 7 junctional bases. There are 15 amino acids in the CDR3, from cysteine to phenylalanine inclusive. Of all the DNA, just the CDR3 is kept, 45 bases in frame from base 1. In the germline V gene, CDR1 corresponds to SGHRS and CDR2 to YFSETQ. Relative to germline, V is missing 3 bases and J is missing 5 bases, with 7 bases of the junction outside any gene match.